This T cell receptor beta chain was retrieved from a study of blood T cell repertoires in COVID-19. The V and J ends lost 8 bases and 8 bases, in that order; junction bases with no gene match: 7. This CDR3 contains 12 residues. CDR1 and CDR2 (germline): ENHRY, SYGVKD. Living in 24 US areas, the participants were between about 18 and 100 years of age. Cohort allocation depended upon clinical history that participants reported. For recovered donors of Cohort 3, there were two negative PCRs, clearance, or symptom resolution. Generated by immunoSEQ multiplex PCR, the TCRdb table keeps only in-frame clones and is missing some. The sample records about 310,000 clones, over 85% being singletons.

Material: PBMCs or T cells enriched from blood (not recorded which). The chain has TRBV10-3 and TRBJ1-2; 8 bases match TRBD1. This receptor was taken from a woman aged 25 to 39 who had recovered from COVID-19. The DNA for the CDR3 is TGTGCCATCGAGGACAGGGTTATGGGCTACACCTTC. It specifies CAIEDRVMGYTF.